Below are 9 T cell receptor beta chains sequenced from a single sample in a study of technical replicates of blood from a few donors. TCRdb keeps only in-frame clones here, not all; method: immunoSEQ multiplex PCR. The top ten clones hold roughly 5% of a sample with around 58,000 clones, around nine tenths of them seen once. The specimen was PBMCs. Source of these receptors: a human donor in good health. Some clones in this sample may be carry-over from other donors' samples.

This clone was seen only a few times. The V and J genes are TRBV4-3 and TRBJ1-1; D unclear. The CDR3 runs 13 residues. V lost 0 bases and J lost 3, with 5 bases in between. Germline V CDR1 and CDR2: LGHNA, YSLEER. The DNA for the CDR3 is TGCGCCAGCAGCCAAGATCGGGACACTGAAGCTTTCTTT. It specifies CASSQDRDTEAFF.

This chain joins TRBV7-2 and TRBJ2-7; the D gene is possibly TRBD1 (7 bases). Trimming took off 1 base at V and 3 bases at J, with 16 bases between the two ends. This CDR3 has 16 residues. Looked up from germline, CDR1 is SGHTA and CDR2 is FQGNSA. The CDR3 DNA sequence: TGTGCCAGCAGCTTAGGAGGCCAGGGGGGCCTCTACGAGCAGTACTTC. This encodes CASSLGGQGGLYEQYF.

The chain is built from TRBV14 and TRBJ1-6, with a weak D call TRBD1 (6 bases). Germline CDR1 is SGHDN and CDR2 is FVKESK. This CDR3 spans 14 amino acids. V lost 0 bases and J lost 10, with 10 bases in between. The CDR3 loop is CASSQDTGMSPLHF. The CDR3 DNA reads TGTGCCAGCAGCCAAGACACAGGGATGTCACCCCTCCACTTT.

The CDR3 DNA reads as TGTGCCAGCAGTGGACAGGGTATTAATGGCTACACCTTC. Translated, it gives CASSGQGINGYTF. The V call is TRBV2, the J call TRBJ1-2, with 7 nucleotides matching TRBD1. CDR3 length: 13 amino acids. V shed 4 bases and J 6 bases; nucleotides not matched to a gene: 5. Looked up from germline, CDR1 is SNHLY and CDR2 is FYNNEI.

The rearrangement links TRBV6-1 to TRBJ2-7; tentative D call: TRBD1 (6 bases). Germline V gene lookup returns CDR1 MNHNS and CDR2 SASEGT. The CDR3 spans 12 residues. The ends were cut back, 8 bases at V and 2 bases at J, with 10 bases in the middle. The CDR3 DNA reads TGTGCCAGCGAGGGGGTCCCCTACGAGCAGTACTTC. Translating it yields CASEGVPYEQYF.

The chain has TRBV10-3 and TRBJ2-7; 8 bases match TRBD2. The CDR3 totals 15 residues. In germline, CDR1 is ENHRY, CDR2 SYGVKD. V was pared by 4 bases and J by 3 bases, with 8 bases of the junction left unmatched. This CDR3 reads CAISGSGGPIYEQYF. DNA of the CDR3: TGTGCCATCAGTGGGTCGGGAGGGCCAATCTACGAGCAGTACTTC.

The chain has TRBV4-2 and TRBJ2-3; perhaps TRBD1 as D (5 bases). The length of the CDR3 is 16 residues. CDR1 is LGHNA, CDR2 YNFKEQ, per germline. Trimming pared 0 bases from V and 5 bases from J, leaving 15 bases between. The CDR3 here is CASSQEGAVTGDTQYF. The CDR3 DNA reads as TGTGCCAGCAGCCAAGAAGGGGCCGTCACGGGAGATACGCAGTATTTT.

V gene TRBV5-1 combines with J gene TRBJ2-3; 7 bases line up with TRBD1. Trimming at V came to 0 bases and at J to 1 base, leaving 2 bases not matched to a gene. Germline V gene sequence: CDR1 SGHRS, CDR2 YFSETQ. The CDR3 runs to 15 residues. DNA for the CDR3: TGCGCCAGCAGCTTGGGACAGGGAGGCACAGATACGCAGTATTTT. This codes for CASSLGQGGTDTQYF.

This clone showed up just once. The chain is built from TRBV2 and TRBJ2-7; 11 positions agree with TRBD2. V was clipped by 7 bases and J by 1 base; unmatched bases: 9. The length of the CDR3 is 16 residues. Germline V lookup: CDR1 SNHLY, CDR2 FYNNEI. In nucleotides, the CDR3 is TGTGCCAGCATCCCTCCGGGACTAGCGGAATCCTACGAGCAGTACTTC. Its translation: CASIPPGLAESYEQYF.